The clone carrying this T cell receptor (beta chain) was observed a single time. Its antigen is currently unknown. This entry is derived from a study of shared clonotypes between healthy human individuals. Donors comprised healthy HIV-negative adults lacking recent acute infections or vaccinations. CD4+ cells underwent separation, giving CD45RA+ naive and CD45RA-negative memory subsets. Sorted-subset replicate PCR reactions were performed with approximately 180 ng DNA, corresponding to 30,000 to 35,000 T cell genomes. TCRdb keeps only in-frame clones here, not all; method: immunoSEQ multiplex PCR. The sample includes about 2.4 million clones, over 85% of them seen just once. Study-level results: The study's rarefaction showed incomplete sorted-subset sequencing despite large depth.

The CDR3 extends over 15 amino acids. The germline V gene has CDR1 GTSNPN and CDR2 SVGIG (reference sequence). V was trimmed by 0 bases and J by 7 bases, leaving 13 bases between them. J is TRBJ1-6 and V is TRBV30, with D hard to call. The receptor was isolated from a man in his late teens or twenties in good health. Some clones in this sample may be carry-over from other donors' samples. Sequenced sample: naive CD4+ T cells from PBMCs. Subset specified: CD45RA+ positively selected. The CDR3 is CAWSVSGIRNSPLHF. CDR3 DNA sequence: TGTGCCTGGAGTGTTTCAGGCATAAGGAATTCACCCCTCCACTTT. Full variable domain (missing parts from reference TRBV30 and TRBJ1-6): SQTIHQWPATLVQPVGSPLSLECTVEGTSNPNLYWYRQAAGRGLQLLFYSVGIGQISSEVPQNLSASRPQDRQFILSSKKLLLSDSGFYLCAWSVSGIRNSPLHFGNGTRLTVT.